This T cell receptor beta chain derives from a study of blood T cell repertoires in COVID-19. Across the study: Acute and convalescent COVID-19 specimens originated in the United States, Italy and Spain.

This table comes from immunoSEQ multiplex PCR, and its TCRdb copy is limited to in-frame clones, with some not included. The table includes approximately 230,000 clones, approximately 86% detected once. Trimming removed 2 bases from V and 6 bases from J, with 19 bases in between. The germline V gene encodes CDR1 MGHRA and CDR2 YSYEKL. The CDR3 consists of 17 residues. This receptor was obtained from a man older than 75 with acute or convalescent COVID-19. This chain links TRBV4-1 with TRBJ1-4; D call uncertain. Sequencing used peripheral blood. CDR3 loop: CASSQFGRGERDEKLFF. DNA for the CDR3: TGCGCCAGCAGCCAATTTGGACGGGGAGAGAGAGATGAAAAACTGTTTTTT.